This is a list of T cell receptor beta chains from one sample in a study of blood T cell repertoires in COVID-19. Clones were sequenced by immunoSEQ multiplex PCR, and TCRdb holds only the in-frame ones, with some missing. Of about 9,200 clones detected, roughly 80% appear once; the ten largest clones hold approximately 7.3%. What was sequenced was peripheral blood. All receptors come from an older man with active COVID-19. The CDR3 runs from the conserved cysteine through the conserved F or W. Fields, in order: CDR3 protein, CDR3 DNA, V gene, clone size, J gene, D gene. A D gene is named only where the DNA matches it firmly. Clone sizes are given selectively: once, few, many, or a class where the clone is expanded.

CDR3: CASSLTGGLGEQYF
DNA: TGTGCCAGCAGTCTGACAGGGGGGTTAGGCGAGCAGTACTTC
V: TRBV27
size: NA
J: TRBJ2-7
D: TRBD1

CDR3: CAISEWGGSNQPQHF
DNA: TGTGCCATCAGTGAATGGGGAGGGAGCAATCAGCCCCAGCATTTT
V: TRBV10-3
size: NA
J: TRBJ1-5
D: NA

CDR3: CASSARAGGQETQYF
DNA: TGTGCCAGCAGTGCGCGAGCGGGAGGGCAAGAGACCCAGTACTTC
V: TRBV6-4
size: NA
J: TRBJ2-5
D: TRBD2

CDR3: CASAGGSGTGLYEQYF
DNA: TGTGCCAGTGCAGGCGGTTCCGGGACAGGATTATACGAGCAGTACTTC
V: TRBV19
size: NA
J: TRBJ2-7
D: TRBD1

CDR3: CASSVRDSTYEQYF
DNA: TGTGCCAGCAGTGTCCGGGACAGCACCTACGAGCAGTACTTC
V: TRBV27
size: NA
J: TRBJ2-7
D: TRBD1

CDR3: CSASPAGEVADTQYF
DNA: TGCAGTGCTAGTCCAGCGGGAGAAGTGGCAGATACGCAGTATTTT
V: TRBV20-1
size: NA
J: TRBJ2-3
D: TRBD2

CDR3: CASSLDREGGFYNEQFF
DNA: TGTGCCAGCAGCTTAGATCGGGAGGGAGGCTTCTACAATGAGCAGTTCTTC
V: TRBV11-2
size: NA
J: TRBJ2-1
D: TRBD2

CDR3: CASSESGGRLRRELFF
DNA: TGTGCCAGCAGTGAATCGGGGGGACGCCTTAGAAGGGAGCTGTTTTTT
V: TRBV6-1
size: NA
J: TRBJ2-2
D: TRBD2

CDR3: CASSSPSLGGNQPQHF
DNA: TGTGCCAGCAGTTCCCCCAGCCTGGGAGGCAATCAGCCCCAGCATTTT
V: TRBV6-6
size: NA
J: TRBJ1-5
D: NA

CDR3: CATSDSTGYYGYTF
DNA: TGTGCCACCAGTGATTCCACAGGGTACTATGGCTACACCTTC
V: TRBV24-1
size: NA
J: TRBJ1-2
D: NA

CDR3: CASRPRQGSTEAFF
DNA: TGTGCCAGCAGGCCCAGACAGGGGAGCACTGAAGCTTTCTTT
V: TRBV7-9
size: few
J: TRBJ1-1
D: TRBD1

CDR3: CASRVNRDDEKLFF
DNA: TGTGCCAGCAGAGTAAACAGGGATGATGAAAAACTGTTTTTT
V: TRBV27
size: once
J: TRBJ1-4
D: NA

CDR3: CASRPGQGLHTF
DNA: TGTGCCAGCAGACCCGGACAGGGACTTCACACCTTC
V: TRBV12-3/TRBV12-4
size: NA
J: TRBJ1-2
D: TRBD1

CDR3: CASSLNRVQYF
DNA: TGTGCCAGCAGCCTAAATAGAGTCCAGTACTTC
V: TRBV7-8
size: NA
J: TRBJ2-5
D: NA

CDR3: CASSYSGQGSYGYTF
DNA: TGTGCCAGCAGTTATTCGGGACAGGGGTCCTATGGCTACACCTTC
V: TRBV6-5
size: NA
J: TRBJ1-2
D: TRBD1

CDR3: CATRGSNTEAFF
DNA: TGTGCCACCAGAGGGAGCAACACTGAAGCTTTCTTT
V: TRBV24-1
size: NA
J: TRBJ1-1
D: NA

CDR3: CASSLAGQGAAGELFF
DNA: TGTGCCAGCAGCTTAGCGGGACAGGGGGCGGCCGGGGAGCTGTTTTTT
V: TRBV7-9
size: NA
J: TRBJ2-2
D: TRBD1

CDR3: CARSRGQAKGYEQYF
DNA: TGTGCCAGAAGCCGCGGACAGGCTAAAGGCTACGAGCAGTACTTC
V: TRBV5-3
size: NA
J: TRBJ2-7
D: TRBD1

CDR3: CASSTSSGRVIGEQYF
DNA: TGTGCCAGCAGTACCTCTAGCGGGAGGGTTATAGGCGAGCAGTACTTC
V: TRBV27
size: NA
J: TRBJ2-7
D: TRBD2

CDR3: CASTQRGTSTNEKLFF
DNA: TGTGCCAGCACCCAGCGGGGGACCTCAACTAATGAAAAACTGTTTTTT
V: TRBV5-5
size: NA
J: TRBJ1-4
D: NA

CDR3: CASSRGSGSSYNEQFF
DNA: TGTGCCAGCAGCAGAGGTAGCGGGAGCTCCTACAATGAGCAGTTCTTC
V: TRBV7-9
size: NA
J: TRBJ2-1
D: TRBD2

CDR3: CAFTRAGIQNQPQHF
DNA: TGTGCCTTTACCCGGGCCGGGATCCAAAATCAGCCCCAGCATTTT
V: TRBV30
size: NA
J: TRBJ1-5
D: NA

CDR3: CASSSLGQGAKDGYTF
DNA: TGTGCCAGCAGCTCCCTCGGACAGGGGGCGAAGGATGGCTACACCTTC
V: TRBV7-2
size: NA
J: TRBJ1-2
D: TRBD1

CDR3: CASSPTGGTDTQYF
DNA: TGTGCTAGCAGCCCAACCGGGGGCACAGATACGCAGTATTTT
V: TRBV7-7
size: NA
J: TRBJ2-3
D: NA

CDR3: CASTKRELSYEQYF
DNA: TGTGCCAGCACCAAGCGGGAGCTCTCCTACGAGCAGTACTTC
V: TRBV6-6
size: NA
J: TRBJ2-7
D: TRBD2

CDR3: CASGLQGSYEQYF
DNA: TGTGCCAGCGGATTACAGGGATCCTACGAGCAGTACTTC
V: TRBV7-2
size: few
J: TRBJ2-7
D: NA

CDR3: CATRDRGRKDEQFF
DNA: TGTGCCACCCGGGACAGGGGACGAAAGGATGAGCAGTTCTTC
V: TRBV10-3
size: NA
J: TRBJ2-1
D: TRBD1

CDR3: CASSVGVAGPGLIQETQYF
DNA: TGTGCCAGCAGCGTAGGGGTAGCGGGGCCGGGGTTGATACAAGAGACCCAGTACTTC
V: TRBV9
size: NA
J: TRBJ2-5
D: TRBD2

CDR3: CASSVNTEAFF
DNA: TGTGCCAGCAGCGTAAACACTGAAGCTTTCTTT
V: TRBV5-5
size: NA
J: TRBJ1-1
D: NA

CDR3: CASSPPWGERETQYF
DNA: TGTGCCAGCAGCCCCCCGTGGGGGGAACGAGAGACCCAGTACTTC
V: TRBV7-8
size: once
J: TRBJ2-5
D: NA

CDR3: CAISVQTGGGQPQHF
DNA: TGTGCCATCAGTGTCCAGACAGGGGGAGGTCAGCCCCAGCATTTT
V: TRBV10-3
size: NA
J: TRBJ1-5
D: TRBD1